The T cell receptor (beta chain) under discussion was sequenced for a study of regulatory T cells in long-lasting Graves disease (TCRdb year 2021). Study-level background: Persistent Graves' disease was defined as antithyroid drug treatment for over 5 years with persistently positive TSH receptor autoantibodies. TCR sequencing covered around 13 persistent and 20 or so newly diagnosed Graves' disease patients, 33 samples in total. Peripheral blood TCR sequencing and RNA sequencing compared persistent Graves' disease patients with newly diagnosed Graves' disease patients. On average, persistent Graves' disease patients in the clinical cohort had been on antithyroid drugs for around ten years. The study took place in China and was registered as a clinical trial. Findings and caveats that apply to the study as a whole: The authors noted that the small sample size was a limitation that may lower accuracy. More public clonotypes were shared among persistent patients (under 3,000) than among newly diagnosed patients (roughly 1,000). Persistent Graves' disease patients showed lower TCR Shannon entropy and fewer highly expanded clones than newly diagnosed patients, suggesting clonal expansion. Only peripheral blood was studied, because thyroid tissue, the primary lesion, was inaccessible. Preferential use of TRBV28, TRBJ1-2 and TRBJ2-5 was observed in persistent disease, whereas TRBV20-1 and TRBJ2-1 were favored in newly diagnosed disease. Sequencing and analysis were restricted to the TCR beta chain.

As for this clonotype: The clone's antigen remains unknown. No base-level quality is on record; no much larger clone is a single base apart.

The sample's time point label is to be understood as: persistent/refractory GD, antithyroid drugs over 5 years with positive TRAb. For both TCR sequencing and RNA sequencing, RNA was extracted from PBMCs using TRIzol. Graves' disease was diagnosed according to American Thyroid Association guidelines. Recruitment of patients was carried out at an endocrinology department in Xi'an, China. Each patient gave approximately 9 milliliters of peripheral blood, collected in an EDTA anticoagulant tube. Ficoll Paque Plus density gradient separation was used to isolate PBMCs, and no further T cell sorting was performed. An Agilent 2100 Bioanalyzer and agarose gel were used to check RNA quality, and a NanoDrop 2000 was used to measure RNA concentration. Libraries were constructed by multiplex PCR. This sample was sequenced with an Illumina HiSeq 4000. TCR beta libraries were built with iRepertoire HTBI primers and Arm-PCR amplification of CDR3 regions. PCR products were gel purified before sequencing. The published analysis was carried out like this. Gene usage analysis of CDR3 amino acid clonotypes relied on the 55 to 80 TRBV and about 15 TRBJ segments identified across samples. COPE and FqMerger were used to merge filtered high-quality paired reads into contigs. Contigs were aligned with BLAST to IMGT TRBV, TRBD and TRBJ reference genes, and CDR3 was defined per IMGT. Highly expanded clones were defined as clonotypes with a frequency above 0.1%. Shannon entropy was used to measure repertoire diversity, and the Gini coefficient was used to measure V-J evenness. Public clonotypes were defined as clonotypes shared by more than one individual. TCRdb trimmed public reads at Q25 via fastp, called clones via MiXCR and kept in-frame beta chains. Here each entry gathers all rows of one CDR3 protein and keeps the most common genes and DNA. TCRdb's processing, not the study's, gives the V and J calls here. In all, the sample holds 300,000 or so distinct CDR3 sequences, and around 19% of those were seen once. Roughly 29% of the sample is held by the ten biggest clonotypes.

Via the germline V gene (reference sequence), CDR1 is MNHEY and CDR2 SMNVEV. Deletion took 6 bases off V and 1 base off J, with a span of 10 bases between the germline ends. The CDR3 sequence holds 13 residues, the cysteine and phenylalanine included. Only the CDR3 part of the read is kept: 39 bases, read in frame from the first base. This chain joins TRBV27 to TRBJ2-7, with the D gene too uncertain to name. The material was peripheral blood mononuclear cells (PBMCs), obtained when the disease was refractory, from a patient treated with antithyroid drugs. This clonotype originated in a female donor with Graves disease. The DNA is TGTGCCAGCAGCCCCTTTGATTCCTACGAGCAGTACTTC. This yields the protein CASSPFDSYEQYF.